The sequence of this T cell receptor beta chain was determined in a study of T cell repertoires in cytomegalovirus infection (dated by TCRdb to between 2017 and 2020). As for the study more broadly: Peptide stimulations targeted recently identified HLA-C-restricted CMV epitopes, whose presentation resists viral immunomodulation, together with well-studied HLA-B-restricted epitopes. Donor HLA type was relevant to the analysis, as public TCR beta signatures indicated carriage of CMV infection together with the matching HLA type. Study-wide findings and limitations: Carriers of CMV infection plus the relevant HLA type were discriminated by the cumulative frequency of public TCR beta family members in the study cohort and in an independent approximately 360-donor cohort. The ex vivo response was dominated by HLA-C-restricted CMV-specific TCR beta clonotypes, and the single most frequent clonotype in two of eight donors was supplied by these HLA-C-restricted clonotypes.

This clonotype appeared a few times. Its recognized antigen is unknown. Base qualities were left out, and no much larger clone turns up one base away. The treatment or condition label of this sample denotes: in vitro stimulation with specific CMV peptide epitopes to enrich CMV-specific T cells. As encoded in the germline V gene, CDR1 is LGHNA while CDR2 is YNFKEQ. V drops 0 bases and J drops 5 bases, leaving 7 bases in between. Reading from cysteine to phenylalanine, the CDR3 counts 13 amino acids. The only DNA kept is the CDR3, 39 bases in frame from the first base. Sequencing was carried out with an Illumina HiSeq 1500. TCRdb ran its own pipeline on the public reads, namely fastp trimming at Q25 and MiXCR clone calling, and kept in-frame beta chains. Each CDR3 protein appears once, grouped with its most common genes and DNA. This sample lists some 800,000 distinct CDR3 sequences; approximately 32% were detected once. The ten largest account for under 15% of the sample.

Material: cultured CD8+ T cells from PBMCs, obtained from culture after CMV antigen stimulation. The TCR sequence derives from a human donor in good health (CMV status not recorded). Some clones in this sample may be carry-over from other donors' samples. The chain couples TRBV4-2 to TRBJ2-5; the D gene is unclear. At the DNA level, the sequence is TGTGCCAGCAGCCAAGATTCTGGGGAGACCCAGTACTTC. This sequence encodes CASSQDSGETQYF.